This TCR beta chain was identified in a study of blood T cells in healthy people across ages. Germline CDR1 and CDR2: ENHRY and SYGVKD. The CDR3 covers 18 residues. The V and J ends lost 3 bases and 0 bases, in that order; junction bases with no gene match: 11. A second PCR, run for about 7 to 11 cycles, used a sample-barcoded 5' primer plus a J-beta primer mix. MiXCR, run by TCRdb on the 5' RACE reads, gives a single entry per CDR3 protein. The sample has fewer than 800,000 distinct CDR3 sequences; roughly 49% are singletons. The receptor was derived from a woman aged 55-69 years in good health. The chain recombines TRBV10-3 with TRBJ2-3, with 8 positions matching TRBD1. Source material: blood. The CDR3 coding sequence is TGTGCCATCAGTGATCTCACCCCGGGGGACAGGAGCACAGATACGCAGTATTTT. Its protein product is CAISDLTPGDRSTDTQYF.